Shown below are 2 T cell receptor beta chains from a single sample sequenced in a study of cytomegalovirus exposure and HLA in healthy donors. Primers: 60 Vbeta forward and 13 Jbeta reverse. TCRdb's table, derived via immunoSEQ multiplex PCR, lists solely in-frame clones and lacks some. The top ten clones hold about 1.4% of a sample with approximately 88,000 clones, roughly 80% of them seen once. Material: PBMCs. These receptors were obtained from a male donor in good health and CMV-seronegative.

The chain recombines TRBV5-1 with TRBJ1-2; D gene uncertain. Germline CDR1 and CDR2: SGHRS and YFSETQ. This CDR3 region has 14 residues. V lost 4 bases to trimming and J lost 2 bases, with 12 bases between them. CDR3 sequence reads: CASSRERVNYGYTF. DNA for the CDR3: TGCGCCAGCAGCCGGGAGAGGGTAAACTATGGCTACACCTTC.

This clone was detected only a few times. V and J are TRBV27 and TRBJ2-2, with D uncertain. The CDR3 is made up of 12 amino acids. Per germline, CDR1 MNHEY and CDR2 SMNVEV (reference sequence). The V end was cut by 5 bases, the J end by 7 bases, with 8 bases between. CDR3 in DNA: TGTGCCAGCAGTGACGGGTTCGGGGAGCTGTTTTTT. This sequence encodes CASSDGFGELFF.